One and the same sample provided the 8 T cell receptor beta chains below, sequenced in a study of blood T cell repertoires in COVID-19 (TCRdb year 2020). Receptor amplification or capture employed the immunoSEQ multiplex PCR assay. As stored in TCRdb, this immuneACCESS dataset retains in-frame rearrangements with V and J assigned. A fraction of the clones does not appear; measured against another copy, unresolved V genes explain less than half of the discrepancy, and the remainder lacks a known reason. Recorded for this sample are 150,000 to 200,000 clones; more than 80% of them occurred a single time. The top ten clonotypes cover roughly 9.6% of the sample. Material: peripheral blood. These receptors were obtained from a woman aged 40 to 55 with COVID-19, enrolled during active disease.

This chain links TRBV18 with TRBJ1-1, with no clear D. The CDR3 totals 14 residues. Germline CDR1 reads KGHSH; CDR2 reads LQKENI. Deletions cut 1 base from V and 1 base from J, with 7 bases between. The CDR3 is CASSPLDTNTEAFF. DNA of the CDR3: TGTGCCAGCTCACCACTTGACACGAACACTGAAGCTTTCTTT.

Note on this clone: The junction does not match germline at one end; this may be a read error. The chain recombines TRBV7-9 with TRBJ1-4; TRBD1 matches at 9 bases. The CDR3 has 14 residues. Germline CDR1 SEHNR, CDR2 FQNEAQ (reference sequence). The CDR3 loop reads CASSFEDRGPSVAF. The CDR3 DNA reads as TGTGCCAGCAGCTTTGAGGACAGGGGTCCCTCAGTCGCCTTT. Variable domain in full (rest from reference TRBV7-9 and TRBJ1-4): DTGVSQNPRHKITKRGQNVTFRCDPISEHNRLYWYRQTLGQGPEFLTYFQNEAQLEKSRLLSDRFSAERPKGSFSTLEIQRTEQGDSAMYLCASSFEDRGPSVAFGSGTQLSVL.

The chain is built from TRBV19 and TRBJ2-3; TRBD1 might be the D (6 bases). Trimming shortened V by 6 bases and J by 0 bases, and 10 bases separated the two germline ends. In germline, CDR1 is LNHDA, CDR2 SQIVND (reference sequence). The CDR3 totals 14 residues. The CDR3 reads CASRGTPSTDTQYF. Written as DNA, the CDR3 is TGTGCCAGTAGGGGGACACCCAGCACAGATACGCAGTATTTT.

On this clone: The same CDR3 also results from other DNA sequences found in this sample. DNA of the CDR3: TGTGCCAGCTCACCGGGACAGGGGGAAAAACTGTTTTTT. This sequence encodes CASSPGQGEKLFF. This rearrangement joins TRBV18 to TRBJ1-4, with 10 nucleotides matching TRBD1. This CDR3 has 13 residues. Trimming removed 3 bases from V and 8 bases from J; junction bases left unmatched: 0. From germline, CDR1 is KGHSH and CDR2 LQKENI.

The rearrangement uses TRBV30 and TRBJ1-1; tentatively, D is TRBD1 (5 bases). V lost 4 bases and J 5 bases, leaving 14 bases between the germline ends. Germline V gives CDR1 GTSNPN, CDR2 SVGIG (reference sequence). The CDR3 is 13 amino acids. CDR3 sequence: CAWMGQFRTEAFF. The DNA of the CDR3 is TGTGCCTGGATGGGGCAGTTCAGGACTGAAGCTTTCTTT. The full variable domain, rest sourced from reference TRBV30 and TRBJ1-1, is SQTIHQWPATLVQPVGSPLSLECTVEGTSNPNLYWYRQAAGRGLQLLFYSVGIGQISSEVPQNLSASRPQDRQFILSSKKLLLSDSGFYLCAWMGQFRTEAFFGQGTRLTVV.

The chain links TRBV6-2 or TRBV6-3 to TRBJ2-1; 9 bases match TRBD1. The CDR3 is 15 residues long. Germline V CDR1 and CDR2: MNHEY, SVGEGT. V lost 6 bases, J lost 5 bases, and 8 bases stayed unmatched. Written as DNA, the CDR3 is TGTGCCAGCAGCTCGACAGGGGGTAGGAACAATGAGCAGTTCTTC. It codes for CASSSTGGRNNEQFF.

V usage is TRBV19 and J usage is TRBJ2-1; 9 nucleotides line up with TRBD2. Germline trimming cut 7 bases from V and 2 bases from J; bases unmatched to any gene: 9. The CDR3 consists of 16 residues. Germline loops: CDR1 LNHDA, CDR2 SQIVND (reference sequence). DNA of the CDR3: TGTGCCAGTAAAGCGGGACTAGCCCAAGCCTACAATGAGCAGTTCTTC. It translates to CASKAGLAQAYNEQFF.

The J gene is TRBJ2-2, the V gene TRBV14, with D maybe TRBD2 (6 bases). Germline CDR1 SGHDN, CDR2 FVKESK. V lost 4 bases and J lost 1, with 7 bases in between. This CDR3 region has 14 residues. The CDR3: CASSRDWNTGELFF. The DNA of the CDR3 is TGTGCCAGCAGCCGGGACTGGAACACCGGGGAGCTGTTTTTT.